These T cell receptor beta chains were read from a single sample in a study of OX40 agonist ivuxolimab in advanced cancers. Method: immunoSEQ multiplex PCR; TCRdb's copy keeps in-frame clones and lacks some. This table holds tens of thousands of clones, roughly nine tenths found once. Source: CD4+ or CD8+ T cells sorted from blood, taken in a trial of the OX40 agonist ivuxolimab. The receptors were sampled from an adult with an advanced solid tumor such as melanoma, head and neck, liver or kidney cancer. Both conserved end residues are part of each CDR3. A D gene is named only where the DNA matches it firmly. Clone size, where shown, is once, few, many, or a class for clones that have expanded.

V gene	J gene	clone size	D gene	CDR3 protein
TRBV7-2	TRBJ1-1	-	TRBD1	CASSLVGGGVNTEAFF
TRBV6-5	TRBJ2-2	once	TRBD1	CASRMGQGHGELFF
TRBV28	TRBJ2-7	-	TRBD2	CASSPTSREGHEQYF
TRBV6-6	TRBJ1-5	few	-	CASTKSGDRNNQPQHF
TRBV6-4	-	-	TRBD1	CASSDGDSSYEQYF
TRBV19	TRBJ2-5	once	TRBD2	CASSPGGVSETQYF
TRBV7-8	TRBJ2-1	-	-	CASSSPTAYNEQFF
TRBV5-1	TRBJ2-5	-	TRBD2	CASSPGGGGASGETQYF
TRBV11-2	TRBJ1-3	-	TRBD1	CASSLSSQGVSGNTIYF
TRBV7-2	TRBJ2-3	-	-	CASSLSRADTQYF
TRBV5-6	TRBJ2-7	-	TRBD2	CASSPGLAGHEQYF
TRBV7-8	TRBJ2-2	-	-	CASSLAGGGELFF
TRBV6-6	TRBJ1-1	-	-	CASSPPEGVGTEAFF
TRBV27	TRBJ2-1	-	TRBD1	CASSFWDRDNEQFF
TRBV15	TRBJ2-6	-	-	CATRASGANVLTF
TRBV19	TRBJ1-1	once	-	CASSLWTNNMNTEAFF
TRBV6-1	TRBJ2-7	-	-	CASSDEATRSYEQYF